The text below deals with one TCR beta chain. The data stem from a study of blood T cell repertoires in COVID-19. As for the study in general: Some COVID-19 samples were acute and others convalescent; all came from the United States, Italy and Spain.

TCRdb's copy holds only in-frame clones and misses some; the assay was immunoSEQ multiplex PCR. Among some 100,000 clones listed, 86% were seen once. V lost 2 bases to trimming and J lost 5 bases; unmatched junction nucleotides: 6. Germline V lookup: CDR1 SGHRS, CDR2 YFSETQ. The CDR3 has 15 amino acids. Input material: peripheral blood. The TCR sequence derives from a man aged 45 to 65 with acute or convalescent COVID-19. V and J are TRBV5-1 and TRBJ2-2; TRBD2 agrees at 7 bases. CDR3 bases: TGCGCCAGCAGCTTCCTAGCGGAGAGTACCGGGGAGCTGTTTTTT. Translated: CASSFLAESTGELFF.